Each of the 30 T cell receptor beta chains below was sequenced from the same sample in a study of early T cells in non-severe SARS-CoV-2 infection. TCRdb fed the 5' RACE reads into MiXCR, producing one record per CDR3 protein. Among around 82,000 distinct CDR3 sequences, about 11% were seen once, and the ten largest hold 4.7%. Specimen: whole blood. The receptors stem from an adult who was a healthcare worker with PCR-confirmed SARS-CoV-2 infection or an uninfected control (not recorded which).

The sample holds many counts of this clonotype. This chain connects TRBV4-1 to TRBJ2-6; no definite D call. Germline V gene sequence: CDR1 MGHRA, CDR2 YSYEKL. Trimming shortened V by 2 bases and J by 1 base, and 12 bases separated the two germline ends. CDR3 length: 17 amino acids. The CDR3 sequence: CASSQTPPPSGANVLTF. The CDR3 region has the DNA TGCGCCAGCAGCCAAACCCCCCCTCCATCTGGGGCCAACGTCCTGACTTTC.

CDR3 loop: CASSFDRVVTGELFF. DNA of the CDR3: TGTGCCAGCAGCTTCGACAGGGTAGTAACCGGGGAGCTGTTTTTT. The genes are TRBV5-4 and TRBJ2-2, with 7 bases identical to TRBD1. V was clipped by 2 bases and J by 5 bases; unmatched bases: 6. There are 15 residues in the CDR3. The V gene's germline CDR1 is SGHNT and CDR2 YYREEE (reference sequence). Full variable domain (rest looked up from reference TRBV5-4 and TRBJ2-2): ETGVTQSPTHLIKTRGQQVTLRCSSQSGHNTVSWYQQALGQGPQFIFQYYREEENGRGNFPPRFSGLQFPNYSSELNVNALELDDSALYLCASSFDRVVTGELFFGEGSRLTVL.

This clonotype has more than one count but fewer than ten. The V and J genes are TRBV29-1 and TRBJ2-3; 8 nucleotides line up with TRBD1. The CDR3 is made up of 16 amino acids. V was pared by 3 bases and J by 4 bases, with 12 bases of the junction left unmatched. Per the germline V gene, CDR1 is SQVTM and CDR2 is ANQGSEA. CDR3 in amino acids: CSVEKGQGQGADTQYF. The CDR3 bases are TGCAGCGTTGAGAAAGGACAGGGTCAAGGGGCAGATACGCAGTATTTT.

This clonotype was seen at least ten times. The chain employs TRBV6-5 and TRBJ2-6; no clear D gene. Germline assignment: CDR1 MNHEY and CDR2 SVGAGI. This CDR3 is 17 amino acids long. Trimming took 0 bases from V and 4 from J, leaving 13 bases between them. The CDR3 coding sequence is TGTGCCAGCAGTTACTCGATTGAAGCTGTCGGGGCCAACGTCCTGACTTTC. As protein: CASSYSIEAVGANVLTF.

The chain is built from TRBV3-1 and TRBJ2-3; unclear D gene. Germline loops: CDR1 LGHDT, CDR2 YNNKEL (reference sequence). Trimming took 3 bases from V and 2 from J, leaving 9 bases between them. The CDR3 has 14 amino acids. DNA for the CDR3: TGTGCCAGCAGCCAGACTGTTCTCACAGATACGCAGTATTTT. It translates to CASSQTVLTDTQYF.

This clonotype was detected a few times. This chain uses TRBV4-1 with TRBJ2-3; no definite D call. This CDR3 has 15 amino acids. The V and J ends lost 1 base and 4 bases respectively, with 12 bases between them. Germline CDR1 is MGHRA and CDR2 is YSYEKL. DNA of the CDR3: TGCGCCAGCAGCCAAGGGACCGGCGAGTCAGATACGCAGTATTTT. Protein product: CASSQGTGESDTQYF.

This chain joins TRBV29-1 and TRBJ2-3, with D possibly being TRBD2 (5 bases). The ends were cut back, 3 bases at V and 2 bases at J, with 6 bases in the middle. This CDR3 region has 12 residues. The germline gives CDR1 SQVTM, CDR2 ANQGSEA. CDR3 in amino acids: CSVDLATDTQYF. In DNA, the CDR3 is TGCAGCGTTGACCTAGCCACAGATACGCAGTATTTT.

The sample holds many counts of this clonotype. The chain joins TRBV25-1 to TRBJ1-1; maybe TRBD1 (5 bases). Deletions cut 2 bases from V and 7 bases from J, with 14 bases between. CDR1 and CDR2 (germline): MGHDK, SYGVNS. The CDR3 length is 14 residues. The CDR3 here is CASSEGARSFEAFF. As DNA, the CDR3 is TGTGCCAGCAGTGAAGGGGCCAGGAGCTTTGAAGCTTTCTTT. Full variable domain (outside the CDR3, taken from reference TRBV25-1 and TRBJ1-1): EADIYQTPRYLVIGTGKKITLECSQTMGHDKMYWYQQDPGMELHLIHYSYGVNSTEKGDLSSESTVSRIRTEHFPLTLESARPSHTSQYLCASSEGARSFEAFFGQGTRLTVV.

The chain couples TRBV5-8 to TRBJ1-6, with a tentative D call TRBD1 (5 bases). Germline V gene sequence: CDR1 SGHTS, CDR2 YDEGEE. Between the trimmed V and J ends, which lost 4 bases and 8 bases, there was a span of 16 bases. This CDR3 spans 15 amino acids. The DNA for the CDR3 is TGTGCCAGCAGCGGGGGACCGCATAGGGATTCACCCCTCCACTTT. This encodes CASSGGPHRDSPLHF.

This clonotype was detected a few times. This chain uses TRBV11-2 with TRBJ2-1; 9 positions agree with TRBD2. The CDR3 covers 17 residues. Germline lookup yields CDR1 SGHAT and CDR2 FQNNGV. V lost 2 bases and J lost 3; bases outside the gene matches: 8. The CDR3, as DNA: TGTGCCAGCAGCTTACTTCGCAGCGGGGGGAACTACAATGAGCAGTTCTTC. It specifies CASSLLRSGGNYNEQFF. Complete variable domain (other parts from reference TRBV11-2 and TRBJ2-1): EAGVAQSPRYKIIEKRQSVAFWCNPISGHATLYWYQQILGQGPKLLIQFQNNGVVDDSQLPKDRFSAERLKGVDSTLKIQPAKLEDSAVYLCASSLLRSGGNYNEQFFGPGTRLTVL.

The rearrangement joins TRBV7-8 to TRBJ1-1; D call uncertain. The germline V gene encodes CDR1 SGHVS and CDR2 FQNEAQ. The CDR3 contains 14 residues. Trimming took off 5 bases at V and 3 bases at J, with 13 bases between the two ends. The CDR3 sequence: CASSPPRTDTEAFF. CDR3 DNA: TGTGCCAGCAGCCCCCCCAGGACGGACACTGAAGCTTTCTTT.

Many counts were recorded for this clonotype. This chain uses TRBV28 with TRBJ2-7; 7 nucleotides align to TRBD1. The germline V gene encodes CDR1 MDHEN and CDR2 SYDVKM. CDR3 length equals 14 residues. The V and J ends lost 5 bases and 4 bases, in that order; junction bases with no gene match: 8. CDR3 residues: CASSQGQALYEQYF. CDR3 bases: TGTGCCAGCAGTCAAGGACAGGCGCTATACGAGCAGTACTTC.

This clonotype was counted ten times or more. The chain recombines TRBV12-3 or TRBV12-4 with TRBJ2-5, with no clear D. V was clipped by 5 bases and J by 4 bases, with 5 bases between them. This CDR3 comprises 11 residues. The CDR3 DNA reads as TGTGCCAGCAGTCCCTTAGAGACCCAGTACTTC. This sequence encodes CASSPLETQYF.

As DNA, the CDR3 is TGTGCCAGCAGCCCTGGACTAGCGGGGGACACAGATACGCAGTATTTT. This translates into CASSPGLAGDTDTQYF. The rearrangement links TRBV7-3 to TRBJ2-3; 13 positions match TRBD2. This CDR3 is 16 amino acids long. V shed 5 bases, J shed 2 bases, and the junction held 4 bases outside the gene matches. The V gene's germline CDR1 is SGHTA and CDR2 FQGTGA.

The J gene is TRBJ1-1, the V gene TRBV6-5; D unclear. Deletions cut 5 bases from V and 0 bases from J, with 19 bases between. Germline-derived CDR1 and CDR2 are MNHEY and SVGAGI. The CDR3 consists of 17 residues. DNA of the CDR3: TGTGCCAGCAGTCCACGATCGGCGGGGTGGTTGAACACTGAAGCTTTCTTT. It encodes CASSPRSAGWLNTEAFF.

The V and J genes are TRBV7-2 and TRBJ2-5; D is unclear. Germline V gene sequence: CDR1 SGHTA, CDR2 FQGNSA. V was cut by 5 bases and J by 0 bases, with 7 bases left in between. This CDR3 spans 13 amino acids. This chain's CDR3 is CASSKRNQETQYF. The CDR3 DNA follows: TGTGCCAGCAGCAAAAGGAACCAAGAGACCCAGTACTTC.

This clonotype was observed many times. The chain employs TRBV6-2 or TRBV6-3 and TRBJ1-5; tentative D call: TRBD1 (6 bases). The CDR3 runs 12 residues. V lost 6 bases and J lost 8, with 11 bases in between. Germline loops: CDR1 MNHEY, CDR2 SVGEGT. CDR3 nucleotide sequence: TGTGCCAGCAGGGAGGGACATAAGCCCCAGCATTTT. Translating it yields CASREGHKPQHF.

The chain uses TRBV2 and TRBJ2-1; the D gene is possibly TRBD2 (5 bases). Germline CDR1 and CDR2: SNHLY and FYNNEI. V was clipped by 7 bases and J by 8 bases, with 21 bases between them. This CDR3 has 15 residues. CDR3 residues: CASNNPTSLKDEQFF. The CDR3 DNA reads TGTGCCAGCAACAATCCCACTAGTTTGAAGGATGAGCAGTTCTTC.

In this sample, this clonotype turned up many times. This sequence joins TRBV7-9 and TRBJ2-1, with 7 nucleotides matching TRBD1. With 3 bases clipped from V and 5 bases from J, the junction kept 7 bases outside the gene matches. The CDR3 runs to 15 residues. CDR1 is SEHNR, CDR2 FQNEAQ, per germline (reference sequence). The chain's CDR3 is CASSFDRVRDNEQFF. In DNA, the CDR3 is TGTGCCAGCAGCTTTGACAGGGTAAGGGACAATGAGCAGTTCTTC.

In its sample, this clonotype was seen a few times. In nucleotides, the CDR3 is TGTGCCAGCAGCCTCCGGGACAGAGGGACTGAAGCTTTCTTT. This gives the protein CASSLRDRGTEAFF. The chain has TRBV7-6 and TRBJ1-1; TRBD1 agrees at 7 bases. The germline CDR1 and CDR2 sequences are SGHVS and FNYEAQ. There are 14 residues in the CDR3. The V gene end was trimmed by 5 bases and the J gene end by 5 bases; junction bases not matched to a gene: 8.

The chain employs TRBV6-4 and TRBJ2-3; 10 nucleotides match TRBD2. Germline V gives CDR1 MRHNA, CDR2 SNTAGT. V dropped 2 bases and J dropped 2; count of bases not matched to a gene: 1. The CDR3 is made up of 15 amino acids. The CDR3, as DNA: TGTGCCAGCAGTGACAGCGGGGGGGCCACAGATACGCAGTATTTT. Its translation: CASSDSGGATDTQYF.

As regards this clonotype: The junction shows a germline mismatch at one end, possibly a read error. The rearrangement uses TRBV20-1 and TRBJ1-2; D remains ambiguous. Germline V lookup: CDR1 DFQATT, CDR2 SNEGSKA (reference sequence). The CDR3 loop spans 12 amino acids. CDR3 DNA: TGCAGTGCTAGAGACAGAGGCTATGGCTGCACCTTC. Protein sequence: CSARDRGYGCTF.

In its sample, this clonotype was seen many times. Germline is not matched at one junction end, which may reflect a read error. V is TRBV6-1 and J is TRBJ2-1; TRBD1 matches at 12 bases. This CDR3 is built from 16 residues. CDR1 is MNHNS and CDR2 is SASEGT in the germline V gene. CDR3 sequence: CASSLTGTGGYHEQFF. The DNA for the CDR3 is TGTGCCAGCAGCCTAACCGGGACAGGGGGCTACCATGAGCAGTTCTTC.

The CDR3 nucleotides read TGTGCCAGCAGTTTAGGACAGGGAGGGACCGGGGAGCTGTTTTTT. This translates into CASSLGQGGTGELFF. The rearrangement joins TRBV12-3 or TRBV12-4 to TRBJ2-2; tentatively, D is TRBD1 or TRBD2 (7 bases each). The V end was cut by 1 base, the J end by 5 bases, with 11 bases between. The CDR3 consists of 15 residues.

CDR3 residues: CASSPGIGEETQYF. The DNA for the CDR3 is TGCGCCAGCAGCCCAGGGATAGGGGAAGAGACCCAGTACTTC. This rearrangement joins TRBV4-1 to TRBJ2-5; D may be TRBD1 (5 bases). CDR1 and CDR2 (germline): MGHRA, YSYEKL. The CDR3 runs 14 residues. Trimming removed 4 bases at V and 3 bases at J, with 12 bases between.

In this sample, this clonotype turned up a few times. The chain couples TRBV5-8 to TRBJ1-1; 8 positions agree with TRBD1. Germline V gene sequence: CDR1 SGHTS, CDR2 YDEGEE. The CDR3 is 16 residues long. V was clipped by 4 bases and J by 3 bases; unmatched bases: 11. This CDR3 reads CASSPRVTGGDTEAFF. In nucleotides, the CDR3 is TGTGCCAGCAGCCCGAGGGTAACAGGGGGGGACACTGAAGCTTTCTTT.

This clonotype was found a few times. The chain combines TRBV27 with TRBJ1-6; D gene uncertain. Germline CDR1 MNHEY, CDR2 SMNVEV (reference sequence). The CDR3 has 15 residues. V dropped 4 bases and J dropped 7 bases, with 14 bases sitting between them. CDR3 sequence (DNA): TGTGCCAGCAGTTCTAGGTTCAGAGGGAATTCACCCCTCCACTTT. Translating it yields CASSSRFRGNSPLHF.

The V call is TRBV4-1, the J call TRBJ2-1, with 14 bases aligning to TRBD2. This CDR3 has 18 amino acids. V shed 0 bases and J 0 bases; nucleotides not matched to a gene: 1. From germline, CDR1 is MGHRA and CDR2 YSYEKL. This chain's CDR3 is CASSQEGTSGSSYNEQFF. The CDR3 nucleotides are TGCGCCAGCAGCCAAGAAGGGACTAGCGGGAGCTCCTACAATGAGCAGTTCTTC.

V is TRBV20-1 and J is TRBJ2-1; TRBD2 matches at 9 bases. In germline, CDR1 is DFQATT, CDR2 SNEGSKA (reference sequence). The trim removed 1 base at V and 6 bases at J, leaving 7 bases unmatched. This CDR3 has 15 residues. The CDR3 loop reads CSARVPGLALNEQFF. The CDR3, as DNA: TGCAGTGCTAGAGTCCCGGGACTAGCCCTCAATGAGCAGTTCTTC.

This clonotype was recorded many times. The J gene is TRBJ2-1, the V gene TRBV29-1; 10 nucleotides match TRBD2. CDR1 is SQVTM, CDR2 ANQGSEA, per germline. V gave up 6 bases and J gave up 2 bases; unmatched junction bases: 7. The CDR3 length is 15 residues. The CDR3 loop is CSVELAGATYNEQFF. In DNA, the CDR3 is TGCAGCGTCGAGCTAGCGGGGGCAACCTACAATGAGCAGTTCTTC.